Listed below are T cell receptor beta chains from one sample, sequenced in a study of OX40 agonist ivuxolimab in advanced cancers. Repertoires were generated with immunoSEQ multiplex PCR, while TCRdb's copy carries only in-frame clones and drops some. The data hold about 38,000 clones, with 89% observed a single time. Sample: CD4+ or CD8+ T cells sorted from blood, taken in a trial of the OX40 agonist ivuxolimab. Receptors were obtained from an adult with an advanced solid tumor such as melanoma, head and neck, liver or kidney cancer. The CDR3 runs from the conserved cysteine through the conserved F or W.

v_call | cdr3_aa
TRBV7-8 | CASGEGYSYNEQFF
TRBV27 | CASSSHLAGVYNEQFF
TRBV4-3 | CASSQDGNRADEQYF
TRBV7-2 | CASSSGWGRMVKETQYF
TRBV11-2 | CASSPVSQYNEQFF
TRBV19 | CASSSQVTNTEAFF
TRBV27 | CASSPLLRTTSGGRYEQFF
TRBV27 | CASSLLTGELFF
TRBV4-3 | CASSQVRADTQYF
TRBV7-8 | CASSLSTGGNTEAFF
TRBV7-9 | CASSFPPRGYEQYF
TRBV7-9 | CASSLAPSGGASLNEQFF
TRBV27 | CASSPLVGGGNNEQFF